The rows below give T cell receptor beta chains drawn from one sample of a study of shared clonotypes between healthy human individuals. Repertoires were generated with immunoSEQ multiplex PCR, while TCRdb's copy carries only in-frame clones and drops some. The table shows millions of clones, with approximately 95% occurring only once. Sequencing was performed on naive CD4+ T cells from PBMCs. Receptors were obtained from a man aged 18-30 years in good health. Some clones in this sample may be carry-over from other donors' samples. Each CDR3 is given without its conserved first and last residue.

v_gene	j_gene	CDR3aa
TRBV14	TRBJ2-1	ASSQDLAGGPYNEQF
TRBV7-2	TRBJ2-6	ASSFNSGANVLT
TRBV5-6	TRBJ1-6	ASSLFAPQGMGSPLH
TRBV5-6	TRBJ1-1	ASSLGPGVNTEAF
TRBV5-1	TRBJ2-1	ASNPQSAAYNEQF
TRBV5-4	TRBJ2-7	ASSGTDRIVHEQY
TRBV27	TRBJ2-7	ASSRGRDTYEQY
TRBV5-1	TRBJ2-7	ASSLVSPYEQY
TRBV5-1	TRBJ2-5	ASSLDRAETQY
TRBV7-2	TRBJ2-7	ASSSQDRGYEQY
TRBV27	TRBJ2-2	ASSLQGWGGTGELF
TRBV4-2	TRBJ2-1	ASSQEGESGSVRNEQF
TRBV6-1	TRBJ2-1	ASKRDREYNEQF
TRBV7-3	TRBJ1-1	ASSSFRGEAF
TRBV6-6	TRBJ2-7	ASTPHEQY
TRBV15	TRBJ1-5	ATSSGGQKNQPQH
TRBV4-1	TRBJ2-7	ASSQADIPLTPYEQY
TRBV5-1	TRBJ2-3	ASSPGGLATDTQY
TRBV20-1	TRBJ2-3	SALGNTQY
TRBV7-2	TRBJ1-1	ASSLVGFQTEAF
TRBV7-9	TRBJ2-3	ASSLGRSPQY
TRBV10-3	TRBJ1-3	AISESYRSSGNTIY
TRBV19	TRBJ1-1	ASRKGVERNTEAF
TRBV29-1	TRBJ1-1	SVRQGGGTEAF
TRBV19	TRBJ2-7	ASEKGDRGAYEQY
TRBV7-9	TRBJ1-1	ASSLQGRPVEAF
TRBV19	TRBJ2-5	ASNNGLAGGRETQY
TRBV4-3	TRBJ2-2	ASSHPSVGTGELF
TRBV4-3	TRBJ2-7	ASRSGPNRGEQY
TRBV5-5	TRBJ2-1	ASSTKREPSHNEQF
TRBV10-3	TRBJ1-1	AISDVKNTEAF
TRBV27	TRBJ1-5	ASRNGHNQPQH
TRBV10-1	TRBJ2-5	ASRVPGAHDLAQY
TRBV27	TRBJ2-1	ASSLGLAAGYNEQF
TRBV6-1	TRBJ1-2	ASRPPGGNYGYT
TRBV14	TRBJ1-1	ASSQVIGKAF
TRBV5-5	TRBJ1-1	ASSPWGGPMNTEAF
TRBV28	TRBJ1-2	ASKWTFGYT
TRBV18	TRBJ2-5	ASSPGLGETQY
TRBV7-9	TRBJ1-2	ASSLGTANYGYT
TRBV28	TRBJ2-7	ASRGTGGVYEQY